At least ten counts were recorded for the clone carrying this TCR beta chain. These data come from a study of T cells in Graves' hyperthyroidism and ophthalmopathy. The CDR3 runs to 13 residues. V was clipped by 2 bases and J by 7 bases, with 11 bases between them. The TCR beta CDR3 regions underwent amplification using RNA transcripts as the source. Carried out on the TCR CDR3, a first-round RT-PCR used the HTBI primer set. From the multiplex PCR reads, TCRdb called clonotypes with MiXCR, one entry per CDR3 protein. The table has fewer than 750,000 distinct CDR3 sequences, roughly 14% seen once. The TCR was taken from a woman aged 40 to 50 with Graves' ophthalmopathy. The chain has TRBV12-3 or TRBV12-4 and TRBJ1-1, with D possibly matching TRBD1 (5 bases). Sequencing was done on a sample of blood. The CDR3 DNA reads TGTGCCAGCAGTTTACTGGGGCTAGGTGAAGCTTTCTTT. Translating it yields CASSLLGLGEAFF.